This TCR beta chain was obtained from a study of cytomegalovirus exposure and HLA in healthy donors. The study ran its PCR with 60 Vbeta and 13 Jbeta primers. Assay used: immunoSEQ multiplex PCR; TCRdb lists only in-frame clones, some missing. The table includes 85,000 to 130,000 clones, approximately 81% detected once. Study-wide findings and caveats: Looking again later, the authors saw that most CMV-associated TCR beta chains seemed HLA-restricted.

The CDR3 is made up of 14 amino acids. J was trimmed by 9 bases and V by 5 bases; bases with no gene match: 9. CDR1 and CDR2 from the germline V gene are SGHTA and FQGNSA. In the case of this clone: Its antigen is currently unknown.

This receptor was obtained from a male donor in good health and CMV-seropositive. J is TRBJ1-5 and V is TRBV7-2; TRBD1 aligns across 8 bases. Material for sequencing was PBMCs. CDR3 sequence reads: CASSLDRGDWPQHF. CDR3 bases: TGTGCCAGCAGCCTCGACAGGGGCGATTGGCCCCAGCATTTT.